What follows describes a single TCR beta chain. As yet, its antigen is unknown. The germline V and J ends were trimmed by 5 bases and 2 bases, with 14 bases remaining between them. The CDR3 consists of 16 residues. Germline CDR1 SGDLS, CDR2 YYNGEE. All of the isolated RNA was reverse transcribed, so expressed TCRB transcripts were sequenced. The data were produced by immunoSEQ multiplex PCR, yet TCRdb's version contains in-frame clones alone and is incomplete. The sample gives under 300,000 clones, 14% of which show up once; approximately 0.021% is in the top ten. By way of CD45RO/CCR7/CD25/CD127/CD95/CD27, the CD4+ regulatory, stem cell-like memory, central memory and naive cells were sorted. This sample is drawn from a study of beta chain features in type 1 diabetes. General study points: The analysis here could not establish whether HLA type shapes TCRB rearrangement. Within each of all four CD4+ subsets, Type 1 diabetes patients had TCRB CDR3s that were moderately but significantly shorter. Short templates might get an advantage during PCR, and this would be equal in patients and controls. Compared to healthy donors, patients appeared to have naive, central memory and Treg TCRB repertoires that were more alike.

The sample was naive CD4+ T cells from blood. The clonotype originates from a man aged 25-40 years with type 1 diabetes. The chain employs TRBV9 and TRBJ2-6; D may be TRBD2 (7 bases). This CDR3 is CASRGGAQPGANVLTF. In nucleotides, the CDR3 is TGTGCCAGCAGGGGGGGGGCGCAGCCTGGGGCCAACGTCCTGACTTTC.